A single sample is the source of the 17 T cell receptor beta chains below, sequenced in a study of cytomegalovirus exposure and HLA in healthy donors. Both 60 Vbeta primers and 13 Jbeta primers went into the PCR. The data were produced by immunoSEQ multiplex PCR, yet TCRdb's version contains in-frame clones alone and is incomplete. The table lists 150,000 to 200,000 clones, around four fifths of them singletons, with about 1% in the top ten. Material for sequencing was PBMCs. These receptors originate from a woman in her 40s in good health and CMV-seronegative.

The chain joins TRBV30 to TRBJ2-5; 8 bases fit TRBD1. Germline lookup yields CDR1 GTSNPN and CDR2 SVGIG (reference sequence). Unmatched junction bases numbered 5, after V lost 7 bases and J lost 1 base. The CDR3 extends over 13 amino acids. The CDR3 reads CALQGGPQETQYF. DNA of the CDR3: TGTGCCTTACAGGGGGGACCCCAAGAGACCCAGTACTTC.

The gene calls are TRBV11-2 and TRBJ1-3; maybe TRBD1 (6 bases). Germline V gene lookup returns CDR1 SGHAT and CDR2 FQNNGV. V dropped 4 bases and J dropped 2 bases, with 12 bases sitting between them. The CDR3 runs 15 residues. CDR3 coding DNA: TGTGCCAGCAGCTCCCACCCAGGGGCTGGAAACACCATATATTTT. Translated, it gives CASSSHPGAGNTIYF. The full variable domain, completed using reference TRBV11-2 and TRBJ1-3, is EAGVAQSPRYKIIEKRQSVAFWCNPISGHATLYWYQQILGQGPKLLIQFQNNGVVDDSQLPKDRFSAERLKGVDSTLKIQPAKLEDSAVYLCASSSHPGAGNTIYFGEGSWLTVV.

V usage is TRBV5-6 and J usage is TRBJ2-2; D not resolved. Germline V CDR1 and CDR2: SGHDT, YYEEEE. The CDR3 length is 12 residues. With 2 bases removed from V and 5 bases from J, the gap between germline ends came to 4 bases. The CDR3 is CASSFMTGELFF. The CDR3 nucleotides read TGTGCCAGCAGCTTTATGACCGGGGAGCTGTTTTTT.

This clone was seen a handful of times. This sequence joins TRBV4-3 and TRBJ1-2; D is perhaps TRBD1 (6 bases). With 1 base removed from V and 1 base from J, the gap between germline ends came to 19 bases. The CDR3 extends over 18 amino acids. The germline V gene encodes CDR1 LGHNA and CDR2 YSLEER. In DNA, the CDR3 is TGCGCCAGCAGCCAAGTGGGAGCGGGGGGCTGGGGTAACTATGGCTACACCTTC. The encoded protein is CASSQVGAGGWGNYGYTF.

The chain links TRBV6-4 to TRBJ2-1; TRBD2 matches at 9 bases. The length of the CDR3 is 17 residues. Trimming cost V 6 bases and J 7 bases; bases outside gene matches: 16. Germline CDR1 reads MRHNA; CDR2 reads SNTAGT. The CDR3 DNA is TGTGCCAGCAGGAGGGGGGGCGCGGGAGGGCCTGGAAATGAGCAGTTCTTC. This translates into CASRRGGAGGPGNEQFF.

This chain joins TRBV25-1 and TRBJ1-2, with D unclear. Trimming pared 7 bases from V and 5 bases from J, leaving 11 bases between. In germline, CDR1 is MGHDK, CDR2 SYGVNS. The CDR3 sequence is 12 residues long. The CDR3 loop is CASNPKRYGYTF. CDR3 bases: TGTGCCAGCAACCCTAAGCGGTATGGCTACACCTTC.

The chain carries TRBV9 and TRBJ1-3, with D possibly matching TRBD1 (5 bases). Trimming removed 0 bases from V and 1 base from J, with 11 bases in between. The CDR3 runs 16 residues. Germline CDR1 reads SGDLS; CDR2 reads YYNGEE. In nucleotides, the CDR3 is TGTGCCAGCAGCGTAGATCCAGGGCTTTCTGGAAACACCATATATTTT. As protein: CASSVDPGLSGNTIYF.

The chain uses TRBV5-4 and TRBJ2-5; TRBD2 matches at 10 bases. The V segment lost 0 bases and the J segment 14 bases; nucleotides outside the gene matches: 13. Per the germline V gene, CDR1 is SGHNT and CDR2 is YYREEE (reference sequence). The CDR3 is made up of 15 amino acids. CDR3 nucleotides: TGTGCCAGCAGCTTGGCCGTCGGGCTAGCGGGAGTCCCCTACTTC. Amino acids: CASSLAVGLAGVPYF.

This clone came up once. The CDR3 loop reads CASSLARGQGTDTQYF. The CDR3 nucleotides read TGTGCCAGCAGCTTAGCGCGGGGGCAAGGCACAGATACGCAGTATTTT. The rearrangement uses TRBV7-9 and TRBJ2-3; D may be TRBD2 (7 bases). Germline V CDR1 and CDR2: SEHNR, FQNEAQ (reference sequence). The CDR3 is 16 residues long. The V and J ends lost 0 bases and 1 base respectively, with 11 bases between them. The full variable domain, completed using reference TRBV7-9 and TRBJ2-3, is DTGVSQNPRHKITKRGQNVTFRCDPISEHNRLYWYRQTLGQGPEFLTYFQNEAQLEKSRLLSDRFSAERPKGSFSTLEIQRTEQGDSAMYLCASSLARGQGTDTQYFGPGTRLTVL.

This chain joins TRBV18 and TRBJ2-1, with TRBD2 as a possible D gene (5 bases). This CDR3 has 13 residues. The V end was cut by 6 bases, the J end by 7 bases, with 13 bases between. Germline CDR1 is KGHSH and CDR2 is LQKENI. CDR3 nucleotides: TGTGCCAGCTCCCCGGCTGGCGGGAATGAGCAGTTCTTC. Protein: CASSPAGGNEQFF.

The genes are TRBV5-1 and TRBJ1-1; 10 nucleotides match TRBD1. Per the germline V gene, CDR1 is SGHRS and CDR2 is YFSETQ. V lost 8 bases to trimming and J lost 0 bases; unmatched junction nucleotides: 13. CDR3 length equals 17 residues. Here the CDR3 reads CASSSGTGVIMNTEAFF. DNA of the CDR3: TGCGCCAGTTCATCCGGGACAGGGGTGATCATGAACACTGAAGCTTTCTTT.

This clone was recorded only once. The V call is TRBV28, the J call TRBJ2-5, with D perhaps TRBD2 (5 bases). Germline CDR1 reads MDHEN; CDR2 reads SYDVKM. Between the trimmed V and J ends, which lost 10 bases and 7 bases, there was a span of 22 bases. This CDR3 comprises 14 residues. CDR3 sequence reads: CATADADSQATQYF. The CDR3 DNA reads TGTGCCACAGCAGACGCGGACTCCCAGGCGACCCAGTACTTC.

V usage is TRBV29-1 and J usage is TRBJ1-2, with TRBD1 matching 7 bases. J gave up 5 bases and V 4 bases, and 7 bases lay outside the gene matches. This CDR3 comprises 13 residues. Germline lookup yields CDR1 SQVTM and CDR2 ANQGSEA. CDR3 DNA sequence: TGCAGCGTTGCTTCGGGGACAGATTATGGCTACACCTTC. Protein: CSVASGTDYGYTF.

Comments on this clone: The sample has other DNA sequences that encode this CDR3 too. The rearrangement uses TRBV9 and TRBJ1-2; 9 bases match TRBD1. Per germline, CDR1 SGDLS and CDR2 YYNGEE. V shed 2 bases, J shed 6 bases, and the junction held 2 bases outside the gene matches. The CDR3 is made up of 13 amino acids. The CDR3 protein is CASSVGQGDGYTF. CDR3 nucleotide sequence: TGTGCCAGCAGCGTGGGACAGGGAGATGGCTACACCTTC.

This clone occurred a few times. The chain uses TRBV6-1 and TRBJ2-7; perhaps TRBD2 as D (6 bases). Trimming removed 2 bases from V and 1 base from J, with 24 bases in between. This CDR3 is 19 amino acids long. In germline, CDR1 is MNHNS, CDR2 SASEGT. The CDR3 DNA reads as TGTGCCAGCAGTGAAAACGTGGGCAGGGAAGCGGGCGTGTCCTACGAGCAGTACTTC. Residues: CASSENVGREAGVSYEQYF.

The chain links TRBV7-8 to TRBJ2-7; 7 nucleotides match TRBD1. J gave up 3 bases and V 1 base, and 12 bases lay outside the gene matches. The CDR3 extends over 17 amino acids. CDR1 SGHVS and CDR2 FQNEAQ come from the germline V gene. The CDR3 sequence: CASSLGGTAVPLYEQYV. The CDR3 region has the DNA TGTGCCAGCAGCTTAGGTGGGACAGCCGTCCCTCTCTACGAGCAGTACGTC.

The chain uses TRBV5-1 and TRBJ2-2, with a tentative D call TRBD1 (5 bases). Trimming stripped 4 bases from V and 5 bases from J, with 12 bases between. Germline loops: CDR1 SGHRS, CDR2 YFSETQ. The length of the CDR3 is 14 residues. The CDR3 loop reads CASSLEQGTGELFF. For the CDR3, the DNA is TGCGCCAGCAGCCTCGAGCAGGGTACCGGGGAGCTGTTTTTT.